These 10 T cell receptor beta chains were sequenced from one sample in a study of blood T cell repertoires in COVID-19. Here immunoSEQ multiplex PCR was the method, and the copy in TCRdb shows in-frame clones only, minus some. The table lists 350,000 or so clones, around nine tenths of them singletons. The sample comprised PBMCs or T cells enriched from blood (not recorded which). The receptors were gathered from a woman in her 30s who had been exposed to COVID-19.

The J gene is TRBJ2-1, the V gene TRBV7-3; no firm D call. V was cut by 0 bases and J by 0 bases, with 9 bases left in between. The CDR3 runs 16 residues. Germline loops: CDR1 SGHTA, CDR2 FQGTGA. This CDR3 is CASSLTMSNSYNEQFF. CDR3 nucleotides: TGTGCCAGCAGCTTAACGATGAGTAACTCCTACAATGAGCAGTTCTTC.

A single count supports this clone. This chain links TRBV5-1 with TRBJ2-5, with 7 bases fitting TRBD1. J was trimmed by 3 bases and V by 0 bases; bases with no gene match: 5. Germline V gives CDR1 SGHRS, CDR2 YFSETQ. This CDR3 has 15 residues. CDR3 residues: CASSLAGTEKETQYF. The CDR3, as DNA: TGCGCCAGCAGCTTGGCCGGGACAGAAAAAGAGACCCAGTACTTC.

The rearrangement joins TRBV4-2 to TRBJ2-5; TRBD2 aligns across 8 bases. The ends lost 1 base at V and 2 bases at J; junction bases unmatched: 6. CDR1 is LGHNA and CDR2 is YNFKEQ in the germline V gene. This CDR3 region has 16 residues. The CDR3 reads CASSQVTGGPQETQYF. The CDR3 DNA reads TGTGCCAGCAGCCAAGTGACGGGAGGGCCTCAAGAGACCCAGTACTTC.

This chain connects TRBV28 to TRBJ2-2; D is possibly TRBD1 (6 bases). Germline assignment: CDR1 MDHEN and CDR2 SYDVKM. Trimming removed 4 bases at V and 5 bases at J, with 17 bases between. The CDR3 is 16 residues long. As DNA, the CDR3 is TGTGCCAGCAGTTCTCAGGGGTTCGGGACGACCGGGGAGCTGTTTTTT. This encodes CASSSQGFGTTGELFF. The full variable domain, with the rest looked up from reference TRBV28 and TRBJ2-2, is DVKVTQSSRYLVKRTGEKVFLECVQDMDHENMFWYRQDPGLGLRLIYFSYDVKMKEKGDIPEGYSVSREKKERFSLILESASTNQTSMYLCASSSQGFGTTGELFFGEGSRLTVL.

The chain uses TRBV12-5 and TRBJ2-4; 8 bases are a match to TRBD1. The germline V gene has CDR1 LGHNT and CDR2 FRNRAP. The CDR3 loop spans 15 amino acids. Germline trimming cut 0 bases from V and 6 bases from J; bases unmatched to any gene: 4. The CDR3 here is CASGLVGQGGNIQYF. The DNA of the CDR3 is TGTGCTAGTGGTTTGGTCGGACAGGGTGGAAACATTCAGTACTTC.

V and J are TRBV29-1 and TRBJ2-5; 8 nucleotides line up with TRBD1. CDR1 SQVTM and CDR2 ANQGSEA come from the germline V gene. The CDR3 is 14 residues long. Trimming at V came to 4 bases and at J to 5 bases, leaving 9 bases not matched to a gene. CDR3 in amino acids: CSVGGQGFIETQYF. The CDR3 DNA reads as TGCAGCGTTGGTGGACAGGGCTTTATCGAGACCCAGTACTTC.

The rearrangement uses TRBV30 and TRBJ1-3, with D unresolved. V was shortened by 2 bases and J by 4 bases, with 6 bases between the two germline ends. The CDR3 totals 12 residues. Looked up from germline, CDR1 is GTSNPN and CDR2 is SVGIG (reference sequence). The CDR3, as DNA: TGTGCCTGGAGTACACAGGGAAACACCATATATTTT. It specifies CAWSTQGNTIYF.

This chain joins TRBV7-9 and TRBJ2-1; TRBD2 matches at 13 bases. Germline V CDR1 and CDR2: SEHNR, FQNEAQ (reference sequence). CDR3 length equals 16 residues. After removal of 4 bases from V and 5 bases from J, the junction contained 5 bases not matched to a gene. The chain's CDR3 is CASSSSGTSGDNEQFF. CDR3 coding DNA: TGTGCCAGCAGCTCTTCCGGGACTAGCGGGGACAATGAGCAGTTCTTC. The full variable domain, its missing parts supplied by reference TRBV7-9 and TRBJ2-1, is DTGVSQNPRHKITKRGQNVTFRCDPISEHNRLYWYRQTLGQGPEFLTYFQNEAQLEKSRLLSDRFSAERPKGSFSTLEIQRTEQGDSAMYLCASSSSGTSGDNEQFFGPGTRLTVL.

This chain joins TRBV2 and TRBJ1-2; D is ambiguous. V was shortened by 6 bases and J by 4 bases, with 12 bases between the two germline ends. CDR3 size: 13 residues. Looked up from germline, CDR1 is SNHLY and CDR2 is FYNNEI. The CDR3 nucleotides are TGTGCCAGCAGAGCGGGCATCGCCTATGGCTACACCTTC. Residues: CASRAGIAYGYTF.

J is TRBJ2-7 and V is TRBV28; D is perhaps TRBD1 (5 bases). Germline-derived CDR1 and CDR2 are MDHEN and SYDVKM. V lost 4 bases and J 3 bases, leaving 16 bases between the germline ends. The CDR3 is made up of 15 amino acids. Written as DNA, the CDR3 is TGTGCCAGCAGTTCGCAGACAGACCCCGTCTACGAGCAGTACTTC. Residues: CASSSQTDPVYEQYF.